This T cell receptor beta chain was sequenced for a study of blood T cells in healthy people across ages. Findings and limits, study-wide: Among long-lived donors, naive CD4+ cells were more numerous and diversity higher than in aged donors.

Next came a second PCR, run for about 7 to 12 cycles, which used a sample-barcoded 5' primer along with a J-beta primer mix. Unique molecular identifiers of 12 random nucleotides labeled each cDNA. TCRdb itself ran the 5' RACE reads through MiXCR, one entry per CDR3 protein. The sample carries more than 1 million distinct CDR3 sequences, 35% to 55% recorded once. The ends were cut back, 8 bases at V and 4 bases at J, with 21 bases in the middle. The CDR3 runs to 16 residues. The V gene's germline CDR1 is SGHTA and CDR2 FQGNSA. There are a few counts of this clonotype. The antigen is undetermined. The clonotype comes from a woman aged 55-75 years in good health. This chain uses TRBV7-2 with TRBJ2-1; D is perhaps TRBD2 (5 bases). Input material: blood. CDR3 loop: CASVLRSTIVYNEQFF. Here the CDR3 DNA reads TGTGCCAGCGTACTACGGTCGACTATAGTTTACAATGAGCAGTTCTTC.